This TCR beta chain was obtained from a study of T cells expressing NK-cell markers. Overall study findings and caveats: Similarly, these clonotypes led the CD3+CD56-NKG2C+ fraction as well in a handful of donors. Whether the expanded NKG2C+ T cell clones recognized HCMV remained unclear.

This CDR3 has 15 amino acids. Note on this clonotype: Its cognate antigen is unknown.

The authors generated TCR beta cDNA through 5'RACE template switching with UMIs. TCRdb reprocessed the 5' RACE reads and keeps a single row for each CDR3 protein, giving no DNA. Here the sample table reports more than 400,000 distinct CDR3 sequences. V is TRBV12-3 or TRBV12-4 and J is TRBJ2-1; the D call of TRBD1 rests on TCRdb alone, since no DNA is present to check it. Sequencing was performed on blood T cells: a sorted CD56 or NKG2C T cell subset, CD4+ or CD8+ T cells, or bulk PBMC T cells (not recorded which). This sequence was found in a woman between 18 and 70 years old in good health. The CDR3 sequence: CASSPRTGGHNEQFF.